A selection of T cell receptor beta chains follows, all from one sample in a study of T-cell memory formation after mild COVID-19. Via MiXCR, TCRdb re-called the 5' RACE reads, giving one row per CDR3 protein. The sample has about 400,000 distinct CDR3 sequences; about a sixth are singletons. Sequenced input: PBMCs or a T cell subset sorted from them (not recorded which). The receptors originated from a man aged 18 to 35 who had mild COVID-19 (a few samples of this study predate the infection). Cell type and time point are not known. Both conserved end residues are trimmed from each CDR3.

j_call,v_call,cdr3_aa
TRBJ2-2,TRBV2,ASSIAGELF
TRBJ1-2,TRBV4-1,ASSQEGGANYGYT
TRBJ2-1,TRBV6-5,ASSYSGQGSNEQF
TRBJ1-1,TRBV12-3/TRBV12-4,ASSPVSRPEAF
TRBJ1-5,TRBV12-3/TRBV12-4,ASSFGQGGGQPQH
TRBJ2-3,TRBV15,ATLTGTRPDTQY
TRBJ2-1,TRBV29-1,SVEEGANEQF
TRBJ2-2,TRBV24-1,ATTNRDSGAGELF
TRBJ2-1,TRBV9,ASSPQAPSNEQF
TRBJ2-2,TRBV29-1,SVLSGAGELF
TRBJ1-2,TRBV6-2/TRBV6-3,ASSPPPGGYGYT
TRBJ1-2,TRBV7-2,ASSSGRTDIYGYT
TRBJ1-5,TRBV12-3/TRBV12-4,ASTSGPGTQPQH
TRBJ2-7,TRBV4-2,ASSISGTGGGEQY
TRBJ1-1,TRBV4-1,ASSLLRTDTEAF
TRBJ1-1,TRBV24-1,ATSDSWEDGAF
TRBJ1-2,TRBV4-1,ASSHRLTGHINYGYT
TRBJ2-1,TRBV11-2,ASSLGGGFRTGTYNEQF
TRBJ2-1,TRBV5-1,ASSRRRGQEEQF
TRBJ1-5,TRBV24-1,ATSDPPGVWH
TRBJ1-5,TRBV20-1,SGANRYSDNQPQH
TRBJ2-4,TRBV20-1,SARGGAGAKNIQY
TRBJ1-5,TRBV12-3/TRBV12-4,ASSFLGPGQPQH
TRBJ1-2,TRBV7-2,ASSLAAASHGYT
TRBJ1-2,TRBV7-2,ASSLAVSPYGYT